The TCR beta chain under discussion was sequenced for a study of OX40 agonist ivuxolimab in advanced cancers. Assay used: immunoSEQ multiplex PCR; TCRdb lists only in-frame clones, some missing. The sample has tens of thousands of clones, about 86% seen once. Trimming removed 3 bases from V and 4 bases from J, with 3 bases in between. The CDR3 is made up of 10 amino acids. CDR1 and CDR2 (germline): DFQATT, SNEGSKA (reference sequence). Study results and caveats: Clonal expansion from baseline to week 6 occurred in both CD4+ and CD8+ T cells.

This clone was seen once. Its cognate antigen is unknown. The rearrangement links TRBV20-1 to TRBJ1-2, with D unclear. The source was CD4+ or CD8+ T cells sorted from blood, collected in a trial of the OX40 agonist ivuxolimab. The TCR originated in an adult with an advanced solid tumor such as melanoma, head and neck, liver or kidney cancer. The CDR3 nucleotides read TGCAGTGCTAGTGTCTATGGCTACACCTTC. Translating it yields CSASVYGYTF.